The entry that follows covers one T cell receptor beta chain sequence. The J segment lost 3 bases and the V segment lost 0 bases, leaving 7 bases of the junction unmatched. The CDR3 is 16 amino acids. Germline CDR1 reads ENHRY; CDR2 reads SYGVKD. The data are from a study of blood T cell repertoires in COVID-19. The overall study: COVID-19 samples, acute and convalescent, were from the United States, Italy and Spain. PBMCs, B-cell-depleted T cells, or T cells were the source of the cDNA or gDNA that made up the material.

Participant ages covered about 18 to 89 years across 24 US areas. Participant reports of clinical history set cohort assignment. Libraries were prepared by immunoSEQ multiplex PCR; TCRdb keeps only in-frame clonotypes and omits some of them. The repertoire has about 400,000 clones, roughly nine tenths of them found once; the top ten carry 1.7%. The TCR was taken from a woman in her 30s who had recovered from COVID-19. The specimen sequenced was PBMCs or T cells enriched from blood (not recorded which). This chain joins TRBV10-3 and TRBJ2-5, with 7 bases fitting TRBD1. CDR3 sequence reads: CAISESRTGDEETQYF. The CDR3 nucleotides are TGTGCCATCAGTGAGTCGAGGACAGGCGATGAAGAGACCCAGTACTTC.